What follows is one TCR beta chain and its context. The data were taken from a study of blood T cell repertoires in COVID-19. Looking at the study overall: Spain, Italy and the United States supplied samples that represented acute and convalescent COVID-19. From T cells, B-cell-depleted T cells, or PBMCs came the material, which was cDNA or gDNA.

In the original workflow: Amplifying reference gene primers gave estimates of nucleated cell counts. Sequencing used immunoSEQ multiplex PCR; TCRdb keeps in-frame clones, though not all of them. D and trimming come from the DNA, and the V and J calls and clone size come from that table. The data show 170,000 or so clones, 85% to 90% seen once. This clonotype was sampled from a middle-aged man with active or convalescent COVID-19. Sequences were obtained from peripheral blood.

CDR3 loop: CASSTSGGGYEQYF. The CDR3 coding sequence is TGTGCCAGCAGCACCAGCGGGGGGGGGTACGAGCAGTACTTC. This chain links TRBV5-4 with TRBJ2-7, with TRBD2 matching 10 bases. Losses at the gene ends were 4 bases for V and 4 bases for J; bases not matched to a gene: 5. From germline, CDR1 is SGHNT and CDR2 YYREEE (reference sequence). There are 14 residues in the CDR3.